The subject of this entry is one TCR beta chain. The sample originates from a study of T cells after yellow fever vaccination. V lost 1 base and J 6 bases, leaving 14 bases between the germline ends. CDR1 and CDR2 (germline): SGHVS, FNYEAQ. This CDR3 spans 15 amino acids. TCRdb redid the calling of the 5' RACE reads with MiXCR, one entry per CDR3 protein. The table lists approximately 610,000 distinct CDR3 sequences, roughly a sixth of them singletons. This TCR was sampled from a man between 18 and 35 years old who received the YFV17D yellow fever vaccine. J is TRBJ2-3 and V is TRBV7-6; D tentatively reads TRBD1 or TRBD2 (6 bases each). Sequencing used PBMCs, obtained 5 to 6 days after the first yellow fever vaccination. CDR3: CASSLVAGGLDTQYF. CDR3 nucleotide sequence: TGTGCCAGCAGCTTAGTTGCCGGGGGCTTGGATACGCAGTATTTT.